This TCR beta chain emerged from a study of T cell repertoires in cytomegalovirus infection. Whole-study context: Shared public TCR beta signatures pointed to both CMV infection and a matching HLA type.

TCRdb re-derived calls from the reads in MiXCR, one entry per CDR3 protein. The data contain 200,000 to 300,000 distinct CDR3 sequences, approximately 7% of them singletons. About this clonotype itself: The antigen remains undetermined.

The study, taken as a whole, reports: HLA-C-restricted, CMV-specific TCR beta clonotypes were dominant ex vivo. Frequencies of public TCR beta families were cumulated, and this identified carriers of CMV plus the relevant HLA.

The source of this sequence is a human donor in good health (CMV status not recorded). Some clones in this sample may be carry-over from other donors' samples. Material for sequencing was PBMCs.

The CDR3 DNA is TGCAGTGCTAGAGCCGGGACGGCGAATTCACCCCTCCACTTT. Residues: CSARAGTANSPLHF. The J gene is TRBJ1-6, the V gene TRBV20-1; tentatively, D is TRBD1 (5 bases). Germline lookup yields CDR1 DFQATT and CDR2 SNEGSKA (reference sequence). This CDR3 has 14 amino acids. Trimming took 1 base from V and 7 from J, leaving 11 bases between them.